This is a list of T cell receptor beta chains from one sample in a study of identical twins. TCRdb recomputed calls from the 5' RACE reads with MiXCR, one row per CDR3 protein. The sample holds about 240,000 distinct CDR3 sequences, approximately 7.8% seen once. In addition, the sample was reused for a study of yellow fever vaccine responses in identical twins.

Material: CD8+ T cells sorted from blood. The receptors stem from a woman aged 18-30 years in good health. The CDR3 runs from the conserved cysteine through the conserved F or W. A D gene is named only where the DNA matches it firmly. Rows may omit the clone size; those that give it use once, few, many or a size class.

j_call: TRBJ2-5; d_call: .; v_call: TRBV21-1; clone_size: many; cdr3_aa: CASSKDRQKQETQYF; cdr3_nt: TGTGCCAGCAGCAAAGATCGACAGAAACAAGAGACCCAGTACTTC
j_call: TRBJ1-6; d_call: .; v_call: TRBV7-8; clone_size: many; cdr3_aa: CASSLVGGLDSPLHF; cdr3_nt: TGTGCCAGCAGCTTAGTCGGGGGCTTGGATTCACCCCTCCACTTT
j_call: TRBJ2-1; d_call: .; v_call: TRBV7-8; clone_size: few; cdr3_aa: CASSSYPLGGAYNEQFF; cdr3_nt: TGTGCCAGCAGCTCCTACCCCCTGGGGGGAGCCTACAATGAGCAGTTCTTC
j_call: TRBJ1-2; d_call: .; v_call: TRBV6-2/TRBV6-3; clone_size: .; cdr3_aa: CASTNDRLYGYTF; cdr3_nt: TGTGCCAGCACCAACGACAGGCTATATGGCTACACCTTC
j_call: TRBJ2-7; d_call: .; v_call: TRBV12-3/TRBV12-4; clone_size: many; cdr3_aa: CASSLATSREQYF; cdr3_nt: TGTGCCAGCAGTCTCGCGACTAGTCGTGAGCAGTACTTC
j_call: TRBJ2-3; d_call: TRBD2; v_call: TRBV11-1; clone_size: many; cdr3_aa: CASSPRGGLAGEGTYTDTQYF; cdr3_nt: TGTGCCAGCAGCCCGCGAGGAGGACTAGCGGGAGAGGGGACCTACACAGATACGCAGTATTTT
j_call: TRBJ1-1; d_call: .; v_call: TRBV7-9; clone_size: many; cdr3_aa: CASSLASGPEAFF; cdr3_nt: TGTGCCAGCAGCTTAGCCTCGGGCCCTGAAGCTTTCTTT
j_call: TRBJ2-1; d_call: .; v_call: TRBV5-1; clone_size: .; cdr3_aa: CASSLEGIGPNEQFF; cdr3_nt: TGCGCCAGCAGCTTGGAAGGGATCGGTCCCAATGAGCAGTTCTTC
j_call: TRBJ2-1; d_call: TRBD2; v_call: TRBV28; clone_size: few; cdr3_aa: CASSYGLAGGPVYNEQFF; cdr3_nt: TGTGCCAGCAGTTATGGACTAGCGGGAGGGCCAGTGTACAATGAGCAGTTCTTC
j_call: TRBJ2-2; d_call: TRBD2; v_call: TRBV7-3; clone_size: many; cdr3_aa: CASRRTSGRATGELFF; cdr3_nt: TGTGCCAGCAGACGTACTAGCGGGAGGGCCACCGGGGAGCTGTTTTTT
j_call: TRBJ2-2; d_call: .; v_call: TRBV7-9; clone_size: .; cdr3_aa: CASSPWTGIGELFF; cdr3_nt: TGTGCCAGCAGCCCCTGGACTGGCATTGGGGAGCTGTTTTTT
j_call: TRBJ1-5; d_call: .; v_call: TRBV27; clone_size: .; cdr3_aa: CASSFGGRGQPQHF; cdr3_nt: TGTGCCAGCAGTTTCGGGGGGCGTGGGCAGCCCCAGCATTTT
j_call: TRBJ2-5; d_call: .; v_call: TRBV20-1; clone_size: few; cdr3_aa: CSARDHRFQETQYF; cdr3_nt: TGCAGTGCTAGAGATCACAGGTTCCAAGAGACCCAGTACTTC
j_call: TRBJ2-7; d_call: .; v_call: TRBV10-2; clone_size: once; cdr3_aa: CASSSTGRGYEQYF; cdr3_nt: TGCGCCAGCAGTTCGACAGGGCGGGGGTACGAGCAGTACTTC
j_call: TRBJ1-6; d_call: .; v_call: TRBV7-9; clone_size: many; cdr3_aa: CASRSGSYNSPLHF; cdr3_nt: TGTGCCAGCAGATCAGGGTCCTATAATTCACCCCTCCACTTT
j_call: TRBJ1-4; d_call: .; v_call: TRBV29-1; clone_size: many; cdr3_aa: CSFAGATNEKLFF; cdr3_nt: TGCAGCTTCGCGGGGGCAACTAATGAAAAACTGTTTTTT
j_call: TRBJ2-6; d_call: .; v_call: TRBV11-1; clone_size: .; cdr3_aa: CASSLVGQIRSGANVLTF; cdr3_nt: TGTGCCAGCAGCTTAGTAGGGCAGATTCGCTCTGGGGCCAACGTCCTGACTTTC
j_call: TRBJ2-1; d_call: .; v_call: TRBV28; clone_size: many; cdr3_aa: CASSPTASSYNEQFF; cdr3_nt: TGTGCCAGCAGTCCGACAGCAAGCTCCTACAATGAGCAGTTCTTC
j_call: TRBJ2-1; d_call: TRBD1; v_call: TRBV28; clone_size: few; cdr3_aa: CASSRDRGPGQDEQFF; cdr3_nt: TGTGCCAGCAGTAGGGACAGGGGCCCTGGGCAAGATGAGCAGTTCTTC
j_call: TRBJ2-1; d_call: .; v_call: TRBV24-1; clone_size: .; cdr3_aa: CATSRDSHPWEQFF; cdr3_nt: TGTGCCACCAGCCGGGACTCCCATCCGTGGGAGCAGTTCTTC